This TCR beta chain stems from a study of blood T cell repertoires in COVID-19. J gave up 11 bases and V 3 bases, and 8 bases lay outside the gene matches. Germline CDR1 SGHNT, CDR2 YYREEE (reference sequence). The CDR3 is 13 amino acids. In the study's own analysis: Amplifying reference gene primers gave estimates of nucleated cell counts. Measured with immunoSEQ multiplex PCR; TCRdb has only the in-frame clones, and not every one. Clone size and the V and J calls come from that table; the DNA yielded D and trimming. The data hold around 130,000 clones, with around 86% observed a single time. Sequenced sample: peripheral blood. The clonotype comes from a woman over 75 with acute or convalescent COVID-19. The rearrangement uses TRBV5-4 and TRBJ2-4; 7 bases map to TRBD1. The CDR3 reads CASSYGQASVQYF. Here the CDR3 DNA reads TGTGCCAGCAGCTACGGACAGGCCAGTGTTCAGTACTTC.